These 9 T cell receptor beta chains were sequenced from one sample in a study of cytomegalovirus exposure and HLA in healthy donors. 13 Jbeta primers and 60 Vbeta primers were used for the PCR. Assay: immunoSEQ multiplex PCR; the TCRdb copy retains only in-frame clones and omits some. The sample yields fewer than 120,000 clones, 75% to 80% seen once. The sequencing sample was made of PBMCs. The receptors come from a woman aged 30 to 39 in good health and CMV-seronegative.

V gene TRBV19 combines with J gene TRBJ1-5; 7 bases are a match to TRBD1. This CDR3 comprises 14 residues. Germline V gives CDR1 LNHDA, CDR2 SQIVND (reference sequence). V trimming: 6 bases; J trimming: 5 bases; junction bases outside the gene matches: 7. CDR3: CASSLQGRDQPQHF. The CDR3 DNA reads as TGTGCCAGTAGCCTACAGGGGCGGGATCAGCCCCAGCATTTT.

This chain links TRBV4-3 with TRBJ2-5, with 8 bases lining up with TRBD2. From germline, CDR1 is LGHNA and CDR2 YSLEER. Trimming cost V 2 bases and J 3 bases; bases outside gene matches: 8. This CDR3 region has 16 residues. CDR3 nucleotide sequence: TGCGCCAGCAGCCAATTTCGAGCGGGAGTCGAAGAGACCCAGTACTTC. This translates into CASSQFRAGVEETQYF.

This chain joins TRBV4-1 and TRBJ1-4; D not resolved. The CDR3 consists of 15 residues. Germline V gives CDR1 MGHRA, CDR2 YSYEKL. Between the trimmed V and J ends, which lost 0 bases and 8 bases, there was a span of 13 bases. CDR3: CASSQESGDFEKLFF. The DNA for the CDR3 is TGCGCCAGCAGCCAAGAATCCGGGGATTTCGAAAAACTGTTTTTT.

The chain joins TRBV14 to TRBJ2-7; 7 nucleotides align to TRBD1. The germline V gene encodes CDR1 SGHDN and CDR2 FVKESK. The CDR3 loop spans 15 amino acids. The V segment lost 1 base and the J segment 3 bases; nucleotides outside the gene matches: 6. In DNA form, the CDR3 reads TGTGCCAGCAGCCAAGCTCGGGACAGACTCTACGAGCAGTACTTC. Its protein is CASSQARDRLYEQYF.

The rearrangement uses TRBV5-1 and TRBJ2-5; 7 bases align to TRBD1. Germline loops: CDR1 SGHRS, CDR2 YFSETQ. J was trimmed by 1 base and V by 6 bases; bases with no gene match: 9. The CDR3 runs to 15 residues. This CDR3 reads CASTDPGTAQETQYF. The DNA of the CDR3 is TGCGCCAGCACCGACCCCGGGACAGCCCAAGAGACCCAGTACTTC.

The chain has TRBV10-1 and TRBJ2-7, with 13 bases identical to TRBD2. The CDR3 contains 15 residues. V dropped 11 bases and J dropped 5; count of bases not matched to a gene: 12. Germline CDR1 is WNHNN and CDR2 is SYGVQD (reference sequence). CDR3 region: CAGKPGTSGTHEQYF. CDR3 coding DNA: TGCGCCGGAAAGCCTGGGACTAGCGGGACCCACGAGCAGTACTTC.

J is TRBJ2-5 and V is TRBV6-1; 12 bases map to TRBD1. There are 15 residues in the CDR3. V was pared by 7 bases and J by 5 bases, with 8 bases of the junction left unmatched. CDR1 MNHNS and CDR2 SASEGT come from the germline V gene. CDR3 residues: CASIGTGGAPETQYF. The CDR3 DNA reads TGTGCCAGCATTGGGACAGGGGGCGCTCCTGAGACCCAGTACTTC.

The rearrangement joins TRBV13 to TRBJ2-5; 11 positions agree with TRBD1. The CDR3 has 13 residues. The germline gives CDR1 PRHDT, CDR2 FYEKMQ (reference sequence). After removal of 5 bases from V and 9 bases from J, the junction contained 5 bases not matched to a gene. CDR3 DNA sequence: TGTGCCAGCAGCACCGGGACAGGGGGATCCCAGTACTTC. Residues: CASSTGTGGSQYF.

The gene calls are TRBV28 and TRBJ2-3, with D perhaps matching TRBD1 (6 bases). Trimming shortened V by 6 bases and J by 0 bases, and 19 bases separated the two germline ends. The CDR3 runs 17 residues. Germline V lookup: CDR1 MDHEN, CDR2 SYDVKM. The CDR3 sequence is CASSLEPTGLSTDTQYF. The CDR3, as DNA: TGTGCCAGCAGCCTCGAACCTACAGGGCTCAGCACAGATACGCAGTATTTT.